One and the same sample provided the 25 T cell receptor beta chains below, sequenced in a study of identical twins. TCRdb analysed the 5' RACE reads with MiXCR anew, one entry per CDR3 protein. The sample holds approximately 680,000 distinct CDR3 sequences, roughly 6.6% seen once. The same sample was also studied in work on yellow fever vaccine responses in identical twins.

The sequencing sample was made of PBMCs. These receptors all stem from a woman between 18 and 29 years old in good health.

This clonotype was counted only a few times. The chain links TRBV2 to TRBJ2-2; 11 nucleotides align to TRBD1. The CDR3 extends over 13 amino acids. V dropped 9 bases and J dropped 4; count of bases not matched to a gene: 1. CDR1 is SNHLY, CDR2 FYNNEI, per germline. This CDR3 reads CARGTGGTGELFF. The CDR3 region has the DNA TGTGCCAGGGGGACAGGGGGCACCGGGGAGCTGTTTTTT.

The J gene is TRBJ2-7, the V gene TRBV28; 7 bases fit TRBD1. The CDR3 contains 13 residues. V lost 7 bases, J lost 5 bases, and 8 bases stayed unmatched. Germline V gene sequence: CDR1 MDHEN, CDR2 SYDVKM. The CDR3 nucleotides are TGTGCCAGCATACGACAGGGTGGCGACGAGCAGTACTTC. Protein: CASIRQGGDEQYF.

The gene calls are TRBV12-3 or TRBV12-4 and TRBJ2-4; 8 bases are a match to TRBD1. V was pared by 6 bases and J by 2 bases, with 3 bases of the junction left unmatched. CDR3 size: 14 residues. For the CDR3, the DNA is TGTGCCAGCAGCCGGACAGGGTCCAAAAACATTCAGTACTTC. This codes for CASSRTGSKNIQYF.

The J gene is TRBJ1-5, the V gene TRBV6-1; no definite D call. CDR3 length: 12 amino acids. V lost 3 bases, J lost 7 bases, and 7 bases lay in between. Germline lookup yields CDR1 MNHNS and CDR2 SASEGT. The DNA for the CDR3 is TGTGCCAGCAGTGACGGATTCCAGCCCCAGCATTTT. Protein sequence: CASSDGFQPQHF.

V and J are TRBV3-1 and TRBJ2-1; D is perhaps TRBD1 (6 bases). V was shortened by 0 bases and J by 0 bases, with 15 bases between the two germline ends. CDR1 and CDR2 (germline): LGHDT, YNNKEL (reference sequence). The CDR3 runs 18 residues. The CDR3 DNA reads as TGTGCCAGCAGCCAAGATAACCCCCGGGACACCTCCTACAATGAGCAGTTCTTC. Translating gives CASSQDNPRDTSYNEQFF.

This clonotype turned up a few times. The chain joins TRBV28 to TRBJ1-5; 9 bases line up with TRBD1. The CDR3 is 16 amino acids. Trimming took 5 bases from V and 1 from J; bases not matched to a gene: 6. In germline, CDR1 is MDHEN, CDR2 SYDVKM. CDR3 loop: CASSIHRGLSNQPQHF. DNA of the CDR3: TGTGCCAGCAGTATTCACAGGGGGCTGAGCAATCAGCCCCAGCATTTT.

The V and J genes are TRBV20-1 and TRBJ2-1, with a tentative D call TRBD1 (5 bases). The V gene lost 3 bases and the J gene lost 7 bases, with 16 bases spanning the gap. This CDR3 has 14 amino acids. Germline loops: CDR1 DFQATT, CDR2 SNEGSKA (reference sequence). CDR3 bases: TGCAGTGCTAGCCTACCCAGGGAAATGAATGAGCAGTTCTTC. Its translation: CSASLPREMNEQFF.

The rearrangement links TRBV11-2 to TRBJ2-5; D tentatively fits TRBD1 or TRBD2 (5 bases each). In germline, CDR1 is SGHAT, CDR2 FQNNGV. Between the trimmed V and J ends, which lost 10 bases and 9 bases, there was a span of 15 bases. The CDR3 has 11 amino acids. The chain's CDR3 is CATGAAGAQYF. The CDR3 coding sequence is TGTGCCACCGGGGCAGCTGGGGCCCAGTACTTC.

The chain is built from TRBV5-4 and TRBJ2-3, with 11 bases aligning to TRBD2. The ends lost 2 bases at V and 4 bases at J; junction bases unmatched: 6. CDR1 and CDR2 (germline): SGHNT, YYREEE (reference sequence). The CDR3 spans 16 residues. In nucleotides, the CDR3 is TGTGCCAGCAGCTTTATAGCGGGAGGGACCCCAGATACGCAGTATTTT. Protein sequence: CASSFIAGGTPDTQYF.

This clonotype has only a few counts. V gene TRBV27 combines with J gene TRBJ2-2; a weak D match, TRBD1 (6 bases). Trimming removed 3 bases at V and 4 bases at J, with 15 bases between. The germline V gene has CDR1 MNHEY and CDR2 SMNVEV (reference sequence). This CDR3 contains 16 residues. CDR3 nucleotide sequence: TGTGCCAGCAGTTTCACGAAGGACAGAGTCACCGGGGAGCTGTTTTTT. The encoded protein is CASSFTKDRVTGELFF.

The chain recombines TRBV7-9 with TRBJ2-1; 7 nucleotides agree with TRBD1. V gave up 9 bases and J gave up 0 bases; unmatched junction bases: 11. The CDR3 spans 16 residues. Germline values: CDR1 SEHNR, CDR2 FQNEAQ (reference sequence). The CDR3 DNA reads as TGTGCCAGTCCCCCCCAGGGGGTAGGCTCCTACAATGAGCAGTTCTTC. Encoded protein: CASPPQGVGSYNEQFF.

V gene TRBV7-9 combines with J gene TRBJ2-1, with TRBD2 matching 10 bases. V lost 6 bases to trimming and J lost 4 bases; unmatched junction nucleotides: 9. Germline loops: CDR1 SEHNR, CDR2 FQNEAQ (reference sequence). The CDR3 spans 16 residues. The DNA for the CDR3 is TGTGCCAGCAGTCTTTTAGCGGGAGGTAATTACAATGAGCAGTTCTTC. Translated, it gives CASSLLAGGNYNEQFF.

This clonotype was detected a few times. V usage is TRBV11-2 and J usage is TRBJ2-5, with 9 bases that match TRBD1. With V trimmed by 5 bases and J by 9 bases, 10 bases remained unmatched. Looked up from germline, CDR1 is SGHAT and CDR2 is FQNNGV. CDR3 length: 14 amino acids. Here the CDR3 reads CASSPGQGEAAQYF. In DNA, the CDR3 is TGTGCCAGCAGCCCGGGACAGGGCGAAGCGGCCCAGTACTTC.

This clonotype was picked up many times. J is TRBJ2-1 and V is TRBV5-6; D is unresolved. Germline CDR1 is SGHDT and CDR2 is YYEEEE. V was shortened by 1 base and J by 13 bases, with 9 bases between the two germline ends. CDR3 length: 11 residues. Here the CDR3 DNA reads TGTGCCAGCAGCTTGAATCACAGACAGTTCTTC. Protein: CASSLNHRQFF.

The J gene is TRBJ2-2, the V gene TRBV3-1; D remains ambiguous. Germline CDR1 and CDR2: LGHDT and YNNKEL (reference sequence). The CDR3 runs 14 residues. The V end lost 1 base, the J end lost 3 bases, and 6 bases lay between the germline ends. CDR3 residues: CASSQVRYTGELFF. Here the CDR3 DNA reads TGTGCCAGCAGCCAAGTCAGGTACACCGGGGAGCTGTTTTTT.

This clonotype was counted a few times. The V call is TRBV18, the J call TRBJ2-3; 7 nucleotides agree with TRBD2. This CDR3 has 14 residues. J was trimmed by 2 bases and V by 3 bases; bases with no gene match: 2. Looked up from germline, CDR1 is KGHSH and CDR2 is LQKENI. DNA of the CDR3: TGTGCCAGCTCACCCCTAGCGGACACAGATACGCAGTATTTT. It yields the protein CASSPLADTDTQYF.

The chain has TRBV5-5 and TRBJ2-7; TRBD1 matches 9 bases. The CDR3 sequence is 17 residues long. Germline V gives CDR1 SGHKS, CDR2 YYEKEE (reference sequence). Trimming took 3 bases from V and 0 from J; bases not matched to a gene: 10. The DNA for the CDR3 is TGTGCCAGCAGCTCCGGGGCCGGGACAGGGATCTCCTACGAGCAGTACTTC. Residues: CASSSGAGTGISYEQYF.

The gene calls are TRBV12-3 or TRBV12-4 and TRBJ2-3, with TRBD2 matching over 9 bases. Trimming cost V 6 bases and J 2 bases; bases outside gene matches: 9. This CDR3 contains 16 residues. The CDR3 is CASRLSGRGVTDTQYF. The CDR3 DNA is TGTGCCAGCAGACTTAGCGGGAGAGGGGTCACAGATACGCAGTATTTT.

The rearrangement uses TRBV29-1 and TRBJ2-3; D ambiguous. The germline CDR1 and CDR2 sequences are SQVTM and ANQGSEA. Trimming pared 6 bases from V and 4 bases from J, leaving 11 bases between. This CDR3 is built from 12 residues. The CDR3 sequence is CSVKGMSDTQYF. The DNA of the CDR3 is TGCAGCGTGAAAGGAATGTCAGATACGCAGTATTTT.

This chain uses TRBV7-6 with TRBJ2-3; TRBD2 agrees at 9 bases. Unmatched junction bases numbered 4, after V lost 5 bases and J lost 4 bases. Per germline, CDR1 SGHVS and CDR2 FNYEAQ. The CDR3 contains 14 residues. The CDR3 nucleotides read TGTGCCAGCAGCCAAGCGGGAGGTCCAGATACGCAGTATTTT. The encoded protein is CASSQAGGPDTQYF.

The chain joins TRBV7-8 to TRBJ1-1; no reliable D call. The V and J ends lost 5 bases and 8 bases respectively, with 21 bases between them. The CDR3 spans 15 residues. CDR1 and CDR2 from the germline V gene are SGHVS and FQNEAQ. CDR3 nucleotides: TGTGCCAGCAGCGTCATCAGCTACCGTATGACGGAAGCTTTCTTT. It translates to CASSVISYRMTEAFF.

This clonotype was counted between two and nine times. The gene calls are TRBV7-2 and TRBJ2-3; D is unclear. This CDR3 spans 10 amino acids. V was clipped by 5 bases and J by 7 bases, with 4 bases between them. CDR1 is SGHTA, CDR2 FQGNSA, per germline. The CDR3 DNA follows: TGTGCCAGCAGCGTTAATACGCAGTATTTT. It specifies CASSVNTQYF.

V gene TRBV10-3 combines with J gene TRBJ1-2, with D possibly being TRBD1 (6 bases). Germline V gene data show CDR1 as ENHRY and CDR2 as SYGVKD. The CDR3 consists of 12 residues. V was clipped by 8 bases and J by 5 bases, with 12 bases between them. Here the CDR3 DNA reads TGTGCCATCTCGGGGGGCCGGTATGGCTACACCTTC. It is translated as CAISGGRYGYTF.

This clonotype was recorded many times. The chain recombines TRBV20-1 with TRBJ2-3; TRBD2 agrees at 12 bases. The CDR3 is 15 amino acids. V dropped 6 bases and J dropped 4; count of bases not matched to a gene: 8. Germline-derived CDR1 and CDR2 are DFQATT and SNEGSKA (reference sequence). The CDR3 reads CSATALAGGSDTQYF. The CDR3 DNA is TGCAGTGCGACCGCACTAGCGGGAGGTTCAGATACGCAGTATTTT.

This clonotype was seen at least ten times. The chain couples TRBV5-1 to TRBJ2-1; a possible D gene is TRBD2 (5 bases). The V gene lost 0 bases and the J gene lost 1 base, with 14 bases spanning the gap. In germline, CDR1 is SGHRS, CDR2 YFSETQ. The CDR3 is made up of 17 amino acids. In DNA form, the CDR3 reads TGCGCCAGCAGCTTGGCCTATCGGGGTAGGTCCTACAATGAGCAGTTCTTC. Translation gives CASSLAYRGRSYNEQFF.